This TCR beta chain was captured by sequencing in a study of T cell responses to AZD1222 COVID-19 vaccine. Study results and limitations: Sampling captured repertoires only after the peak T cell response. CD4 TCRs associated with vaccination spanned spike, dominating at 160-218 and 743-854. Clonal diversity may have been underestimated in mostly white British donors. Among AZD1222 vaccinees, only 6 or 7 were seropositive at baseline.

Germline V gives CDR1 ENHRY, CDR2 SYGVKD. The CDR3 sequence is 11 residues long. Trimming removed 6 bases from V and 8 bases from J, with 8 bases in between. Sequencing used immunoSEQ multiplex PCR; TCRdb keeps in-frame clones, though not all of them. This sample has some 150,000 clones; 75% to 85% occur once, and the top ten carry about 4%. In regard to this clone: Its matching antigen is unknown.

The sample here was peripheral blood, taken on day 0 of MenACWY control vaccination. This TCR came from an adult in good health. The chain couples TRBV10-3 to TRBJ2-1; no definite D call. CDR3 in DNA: TGTGCCATCAGGAACGCGGATGAGCAGTTCTTC. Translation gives CAIRNADEQFF.